These 27 T cell receptor beta chains were all obtained from the same sample, sequenced in a study of cytomegalovirus exposure and HLA in healthy donors. The primer mix had 60 Vbeta and 13 Jbeta primers. Assay used: immunoSEQ multiplex PCR; TCRdb lists only in-frame clones, some missing. The sample gives some 85,000 clones, nearly 80% of which show up once; under 5.5% is in the top ten. Sequencing was performed on PBMCs. These receptors were collected from a woman between 35 and 50 years old in good health and CMV-seropositive.

Remarks on this clone: In the same sample, other DNA sequences code for this CDR3. In nucleotides, the CDR3 is TGTGCCAGCAGTGAAGCGGGAGGAAGCACAGATACGCAGTATTTT. Protein sequence: CASSEAGGSTDTQYF. The chain joins TRBV6-4 to TRBJ2-3, with 9 bases lining up with TRBD2. Looked up from germline, CDR1 is MRHNA and CDR2 is SNTAGT. The CDR3 covers 15 residues. The V gene end was trimmed by 3 bases and the J gene end by 0 bases; junction bases not matched to a gene: 1.

CDR3 in amino acids: CASSEREMNEQFF. For the CDR3, the DNA is TGTGCCAGCAGTGAGCGGGAGATGAATGAGCAGTTCTTC. The rearrangement joins TRBV6-1 to TRBJ2-1; 7 positions match TRBD2. With 3 bases clipped from V and 7 bases from J, the junction kept 3 bases outside the gene matches. CDR1 is MNHNS and CDR2 is SASEGT in the germline V gene. This CDR3 has 13 residues.

The CDR3 sequence is CASTADRGSYGYTF. Here the CDR3 DNA reads TGTGCCAGTACGGCAGACAGGGGGTCTTATGGCTACACCTTC. This chain links TRBV19 with TRBJ1-2; 9 bases match TRBD1. Losses at the gene ends were 7 bases for V and 5 bases for J; bases not matched to a gene: 8. The CDR3 is 14 amino acids. Germline-derived CDR1 and CDR2 are LNHDA and SQIVND (reference sequence).

The rearrangement uses TRBV9 and TRBJ2-7; D might be TRBD2 (5 bases). Germline V gives CDR1 SGDLS, CDR2 YYNGEE. The CDR3 has 14 residues. The V and J ends lost 0 bases and 2 bases respectively, with 9 bases between them. The CDR3 spells CASSVGSETYEQYF. CDR3 nucleotide sequence: TGTGCCAGCAGCGTAGGTAGCGAGACCTACGAGCAGTACTTC.

The V call is TRBV7-2, the J call TRBJ2-7; 10 positions agree with TRBD2. V lost 2 bases to trimming and J lost 2 bases; unmatched junction nucleotides: 6. CDR3 length: 16 amino acids. Germline CDR1 reads SGHTA; CDR2 reads FQGNSA. This CDR3 is CASSLQLAGSTYEQYF. In DNA form, the CDR3 reads TGTGCCAGCAGCTTACAACTAGCGGGGTCCACCTACGAGCAGTACTTC.

The CDR3 DNA is TGCGCCAGCAGGACCGGGACAGGGGCAGATACGCAGTATTTT. Amino acid sequence: CASRTGTGADTQYF. This chain uses TRBV5-1 with TRBJ2-3, with 10 bases aligning to TRBD1. Looked up from germline, CDR1 is SGHRS and CDR2 is YFSETQ. The V segment lost 5 bases and the J segment 4 bases; nucleotides outside the gene matches: 4. The CDR3 spans 14 residues.

This rearrangement joins TRBV29-1 to TRBJ2-7, with 7 positions matching TRBD1. The CDR3 has 13 amino acids. Trimming cost V 6 bases and J 0 bases; bases outside gene matches: 5. Germline lookup yields CDR1 SQVTM and CDR2 ANQGSEA. This CDR3 reads CSVRTGGSYEQYF. As DNA, the CDR3 is TGCAGCGTACGGACAGGCGGCTCCTACGAGCAGTACTTC.

This clone was seen only a few times. The rearrangement uses TRBV27 and TRBJ2-5; D unresolved. Germline V lookup: CDR1 MNHEY, CDR2 SMNVEV (reference sequence). V shed 4 bases and J shed 0 bases, with 6 bases lying between them. The CDR3 contains 13 residues. The DNA for the CDR3 is TGTGCCAGCAGTTCCCAGTACCAAGAGACCCAGTACTTC. This encodes CASSSQYQETQYF.

The rearrangement joins TRBV19 to TRBJ2-7, with 7 bases fitting TRBD1. This CDR3 region has 16 residues. Germline CDR1 LNHDA, CDR2 SQIVND (reference sequence). With 5 bases clipped from V and 5 bases from J, the junction kept 15 bases outside the gene matches. The CDR3 nucleotides are TGTGCCAGTAGTGGGAAGAGGAGACAGGGTGCCAACGAGCAGTACTTC. The encoded protein is CASSGKRRQGANEQYF.

The chain joins TRBV7-9 to TRBJ2-7; TRBD1 matches at 7 bases. Germline lookup yields CDR1 SEHNR and CDR2 FQNEAQ (reference sequence). V lost 2 bases, J lost 7 bases, and 5 bases stayed unmatched. CDR3 length: 13 amino acids. The CDR3 coding sequence is TGTGCCAGCAGCTTAACAAGGGGGCGGGAGCAGTACTTC. This translates into CASSLTRGREQYF.

This clone appeared once. The chain couples TRBV18 to TRBJ1-1; D might be TRBD1 (5 bases). The CDR3 has 14 amino acids. Germline V gives CDR1 KGHSH, CDR2 LQKENI. Between the trimmed V and J ends, which lost 6 bases and 2 bases, there was a span of 13 bases. CDR3 nucleotides: TGTGCCAGCTCCAACGCGGGGGGTAACACTGAAGCTTTCTTT. This codes for CASSNAGGNTEAFF.

The CDR3 DNA reads as TGTGCCAGCAGCGTTTACACCCGGGGTGCAGATACGCAGTATTTT. Translating gives CASSVYTRGADTQYF. The rearrangement joins TRBV9 to TRBJ2-3, with a possible D match to TRBD2 (5 bases). The CDR3 consists of 15 residues. Trimming removed 2 bases at V and 4 bases at J, with 14 bases between. Germline values: CDR1 SGDLS, CDR2 YYNGEE. The complete variable domain, with remaining parts taken from reference TRBV9 and TRBJ2-3, reads DSGVTQTPKHLITATGQRVTLRCSPRSGDLSVYWYQQSLDQGLQFLIQYYNGEERAKGNILERFSAQQFPDLHSELNLSSLELGDSALYFCASSVYTRGADTQYFGPGTRLTVL.

This chain connects TRBV5-1 to TRBJ2-1; TRBD2 matches 9 bases. The germline CDR1 and CDR2 sequences are SGHRS and YFSETQ. The CDR3 sequence is 15 residues long. V lost 0 bases to trimming and J lost 8 bases; unmatched junction nucleotides: 6. The CDR3 loop reads CASSLEAGGFYEQFF. CDR3 bases: TGCGCCAGCAGCTTGGAGGCGGGAGGGTTCTATGAGCAGTTCTTC.

The chain is built from TRBV2 and TRBJ1-2, with TRBD1 identical over 7 bases. Germline CDR1 reads SNHLY; CDR2 reads FYNNEI. Losses at the gene ends were 11 bases for V and 1 base for J; bases not matched to a gene: 4. The CDR3 is 12 amino acids. CDR3 sequence (DNA): TGTGCCGGAGACAGGGATAACTATGGCTACACCTTC. Its protein product is CAGDRDNYGYTF.

CDR3 sequence (DNA): TGTGCCTGCTCCGCGGGGAGATTCTCCGGGGAGCTGTTTTTT. Translated, it gives CACSAGRFSGELFF. The chain has TRBV30 and TRBJ2-2, with a possible D match to TRBD2 (6 bases). Germline CDR1 and CDR2: GTSNPN and SVGIG (reference sequence). This CDR3 has 14 residues. The V end lost 6 bases, the J end lost 6 bases, and 17 bases lay between the germline ends. The variable domain in full, completed from reference TRBV30 and TRBJ2-2, reads SQTIHQWPATLVQPVGSPLSLECTVEGTSNPNLYWYRQAAGRGLQLLFYSVGIGQISSEVPQNLSASRPQDRQFILSSKKLLLSDSGFYLCACSAGRFSGELFFGEGSRLTVL.

V is TRBV28 and J is TRBJ2-7; D perhaps matches TRBD2 (6 bases). This CDR3 spans 13 amino acids. Looked up from germline, CDR1 is MDHEN and CDR2 is SYDVKM. V lost 5 bases to trimming and J lost 3 bases, with 11 bases between them. The CDR3 loop reads CASSPGLGYEQYF. CDR3 sequence (DNA): TGTGCCAGCAGTCCGGGACTTGGCTACGAGCAGTACTTC.

A few counts support this clone. CDR3 DNA: TGTGCCAGCAGCGTAGAGAAGGGGGATATCACAGATACGCAGTATTTT. This sequence encodes CASSVEKGDITDTQYF. The rearrangement links TRBV9 to TRBJ2-3; perhaps TRBD1 as D (6 bases). Germline CDR1 is SGDLS and CDR2 is YYNGEE. V lost 0 bases to trimming and J lost 2 bases, with 13 bases between them. The CDR3 extends over 16 amino acids.

J is TRBJ1-4 and V is TRBV5-6, with 8 bases matching TRBD1. After removal of 4 bases from V and 1 base from J, the junction contained 6 bases not matched to a gene. Germline V gives CDR1 SGHDT, CDR2 YYEEEE. The CDR3 extends over 16 amino acids. The CDR3 sequence is CASSPITGGTNEKLFF. The CDR3 nucleotides read TGTGCCAGCAGCCCTATTACAGGGGGAACTAATGAAAAACTGTTTTTT. Full variable domain (remainder filled in from reference TRBV5-6 and TRBJ1-4): DAGVTQSPTHLIKTRGQQVTLRCSPKSGHDTVSWYQQALGQGPQFIFQYYEEEERQRGNFPDRFSGHQFPNYSSELNVNALLLGDSALYLCASSPITGGTNEKLFFGSGTQLSVL.

The chain employs TRBV13 and TRBJ2-3; 10 bases fit TRBD2. V gave up 7 bases and J gave up 5 bases; unmatched junction bases: 12. Germline CDR1 and CDR2: PRHDT and FYEKMQ (reference sequence). This CDR3 comprises 16 residues. Here the CDR3 DNA reads TGTGCCAGCACCAGAGGTCTAGCGGGAGTTGTAGATACGCAGTATTTT. Protein sequence: CASTRGLAGVVDTQYF.

The chain combines TRBV28 with TRBJ2-3, with D perhaps TRBD2 (5 bases). V lost 1 base to trimming and J lost 3 bases, with 17 bases between them. The CDR3 totals 17 residues. The V gene's germline CDR1 is MDHEN and CDR2 SYDVKM. Here the CDR3 reads CASSLSFSGGWTDTQYF. CDR3 sequence (DNA): TGTGCCAGCAGTTTATCTTTCTCTGGCGGGTGGACAGATACGCAGTATTTT.

This clone was counted once. This sequence joins TRBV11-2 and TRBJ2-2, with 9 bases that match TRBD2. CDR3 length: 16 residues. Germline values: CDR1 SGHAT, CDR2 FQNNGV. V lost 5 bases and J lost 7; bases outside the gene matches: 11. CDR3 loop: CASSLMASGIHGELFF. In nucleotides, the CDR3 is TGTGCCAGCAGCCTTATGGCTAGCGGGATCCACGGGGAGCTGTTTTTT.

Comment on this clone: This sample includes further DNA sequences coding for the same CDR3. The gene calls are TRBV15 and TRBJ2-7, with a weak D call TRBD2 (5 bases). V lost 1 base and J lost 3, with 25 bases in between. The CDR3 is made up of 19 amino acids. Germline V CDR1 and CDR2: LNHNV, YYDKDF (reference sequence). The DNA for the CDR3 is TGTGCCACCAGCAGAGTGAAATATAGTGGGAGAGCTCATAACTACGAGCAGTACTTC. This sequence encodes CATSRVKYSGRAHNYEQYF.

V is TRBV2 and J is TRBJ2-7, with 11 bases lining up with TRBD2. V dropped 8 bases and J dropped 3; count of bases not matched to a gene: 18. The germline CDR1 and CDR2 sequences are SNHLY and FYNNEI. CDR3 length: 18 amino acids. CDR3 amino acids: CASPPTPGTSGTYYEQYF. The CDR3 region has the DNA TGTGCCAGCCCTCCAACCCCCGGGACTAGCGGAACATACTACGAGCAGTACTTC.

The sample holds one count of this clone. J is TRBJ2-3 and V is TRBV28, with 10 positions matching TRBD2. The CDR3 has 15 residues. CDR1 is MDHEN and CDR2 is SYDVKM in the germline V gene. V trimming: 6 bases; J trimming: 1 base; junction bases outside the gene matches: 4. CDR3 DNA sequence: TGTGCCAGCAGACCTAGCGGGAGCGGCACAGATACGCAGTATTTT. Encoded protein: CASRPSGSGTDTQYF.

The chain combines TRBV4-2 with TRBJ2-1; D is possibly TRBD2 (5 bases). The CDR3 consists of 14 residues. With 0 bases removed from V and 5 bases from J, the gap between germline ends came to 8 bases. Germline lookup yields CDR1 LGHNA and CDR2 YNFKEQ. The CDR3 region has the DNA TGTGCCAGCAGCCAAGATGCGAGGGACAATGAGCAGTTCTTC. It is translated as CASSQDARDNEQFF.

The V and J genes are TRBV6-5 and TRBJ2-3; a weak D match, TRBD1 (7 bases). The CDR3 consists of 14 residues. Trimming removed 6 bases from V and 6 bases from J, with 16 bases in between. The germline V gene encodes CDR1 MNHEY and CDR2 SVGAGI. The CDR3 DNA reads as TGTGCCAGCAGAGATTTATCAGGGGGGGATACGCAGTATTTT. This codes for CASRDLSGGDTQYF.

This chain links TRBV11-1 with TRBJ2-6, with 7 bases aligning to TRBD1. CDR1 and CDR2 (germline): SGHAT, FQDESV (reference sequence). The CDR3 is made up of 15 amino acids. V trimming: 6 bases; J trimming: 2 bases; junction bases outside the gene matches: 4. CDR3 sequence (DNA): TGTGCCAGCAGGCTTACAGGGGCTGGGGCCAACGTCCTGACTTTC. Protein product: CASRLTGAGANVLTF. Together with reference TRBV11-1 and TRBJ2-6, the CDR3 gives the full variable domain: EAEVAQSPRYKITEKSQAVAFWCDPISGHATLYWYRQILGQGPELLVQFQDESVVDDSQLPKDRFSAERLKGVDSTLKIQPAELGDSAMYLCASRLTGAGANVLTFGAGSRLTVL.